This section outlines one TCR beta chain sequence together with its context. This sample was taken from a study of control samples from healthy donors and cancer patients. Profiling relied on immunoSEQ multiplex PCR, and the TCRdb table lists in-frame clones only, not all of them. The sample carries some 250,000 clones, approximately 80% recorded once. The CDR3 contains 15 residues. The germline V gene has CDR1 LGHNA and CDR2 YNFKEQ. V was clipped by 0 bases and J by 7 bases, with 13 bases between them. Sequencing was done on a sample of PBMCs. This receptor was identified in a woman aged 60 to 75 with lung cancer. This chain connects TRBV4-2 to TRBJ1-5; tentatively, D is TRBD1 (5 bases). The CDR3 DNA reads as TGTGCCAGCAGCCAAGATGAGGGAGGGGCCCAGCCCCAGCATTTT. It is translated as CASSQDEGGAQPQHF.